A single sample gave rise to the 7 T cell receptor beta chains below, sequenced in a study of shared clonotypes between healthy human individuals. Repertoires were generated with immunoSEQ multiplex PCR, while TCRdb's copy carries only in-frame clones and drops some. The sample shows about 1 million clones, approximately 78% of them seen only once. Sequenced input: memory CD4+ T cells from PBMCs. Subset meaning: CD45RA-negative fraction. Receptors were obtained from a man between 18 and 29 years old in good health. Some clones in this sample may be carry-over from other donors' samples.

The V gene is TRBV7-9, the J gene TRBJ2-5; D call uncertain. Near its end, the DNA agrees better with TRBJ2-7, so the J call may be wrong. CDR1 SEHNR and CDR2 FQNEAQ come from the germline V gene (reference sequence). CDR3 size: 12 residues. The CDR3 protein is CASSSGILEQYF. CDR3 bases: TGTGCCAGCAGCTCGGGCATTCTCGAGCAGTACTTC.

This chain joins TRBV19 and TRBJ2-7; TRBD2 aligns across 9 bases. The V and J ends lost 4 bases and 2 bases, in that order; junction bases with no gene match: 6. This CDR3 is 15 amino acids long. Per the germline V gene, CDR1 is LNHDA and CDR2 is SQIVND (reference sequence). Written as DNA, the CDR3 is TGTGCCAGTAGTAAAAATAGCGGGAGCCCCTACGAGCAGTACTTC. It codes for CASSKNSGSPYEQYF.

The chain uses TRBV5-1 and TRBJ2-5; possibly TRBD1 for D (6 bases). The length of the CDR3 is 15 residues. Trimming took off 7 bases at V and 4 bases at J, with 20 bases between the two ends. The germline V gene encodes CDR1 SGHRS and CDR2 YFSETQ. The CDR3 bases are TGCGCCAGCGGTAGAGCCGGGACACTTGGAGAGACCCAGTACTTC. Translated: CASGRAGTLGETQYF.

The chain employs TRBV19 and TRBJ1-5; TRBD1 is a possible D gene (5 bases). Trimming took 5 bases from V and 3 from J, leaving 17 bases between them. The CDR3 contains 16 residues. Germline assignment: CDR1 LNHDA and CDR2 SQIVND (reference sequence). CDR3 DNA: TGTGCCAGTAGTTCTCCGTCTGCAGGGAACAATCAGCCCCAGCATTTT. Protein sequence: CASSSPSAGNNQPQHF.

The chain uses TRBV5-6 and TRBJ2-3; 8 bases are shared with TRBD1. The CDR3 sequence is 16 residues long. The germline V gene encodes CDR1 SGHDT and CDR2 YYEEEE. After removal of 3 bases from V and 2 bases from J, the junction contained 8 bases not matched to a gene. CDR3 nucleotides: TGTGCCAGCAGCTCGCACCGGGACAGGAACACAGATACGCAGTATTTT. Translating gives CASSSHRDRNTDTQYF.

This chain connects TRBV28 to TRBJ1-4; no firm D call. Germline values: CDR1 MDHEN, CDR2 SYDVKM. CDR3 length: 12 amino acids. V shed 6 bases and J shed 7 bases, with 9 bases lying between them. Written as DNA, the CDR3 is TGTGCCAGCAGCTGGGCGCGTGAAAAACTGTTTTTT. Its protein product is CASSWAREKLFF.

V and J are TRBV7-2 and TRBJ1-5; D uncertain. CDR1 SGHTA and CDR2 FQGNSA come from the germline V gene. The CDR3 runs 14 residues. The germline V and J ends were trimmed by 3 bases and 0 bases, with 6 bases remaining between them. The CDR3 sequence is CASSLTVSNQPQHF. CDR3 bases: TGTGCCAGCAGCTTGACCGTTAGCAATCAGCCCCAGCATTTT.